Sequencing of this TCR beta chain was carried out in a study of tumor and adjacent non-tumor tissue in lung cancer. Study-level background: Each sample yielded roughly 4 million productive TCRbeta reads on average.

The template was RNA from unsorted bulk tissue. Newly diagnosed lung cancer patients had thoracic surgery in China, August–late 2014, without prior chemotherapy. Study observations and caveats: Tumor tissue had significantly higher TCR diversity than normal lung. Tumor repertoires had a smaller top 100 clone share than normal lung.

A modified ARM-PCR protocol with three rounds of nested PCR amplified TCRbeta. One entry per CDR3 protein results from TCRdb running MiXCR on the multiplex PCR reads. The sample contains approximately 150,000 distinct CDR3 sequences, approximately 66% of which appear only once. The CDR3 is 14 amino acids. V dropped 6 bases and J dropped 4; count of bases not matched to a gene: 7. Per germline, CDR1 SGHAT and CDR2 FQNNGV. This clonotype was seen a single time. Its antigen is unknown. The chain has TRBV11-2 and TRBJ2-3, with 7 nucleotides matching TRBD2. The sample taken for sequencing was lung tumor tissue. The sequence was collected from a man aged 55 to 70 with small cell lung cancer. CDR3 nucleotides: TGTGCCAGCAGTTGGGGGGGGAGCCCAGATACGCAGTATTTT. It translates to CASSWGGSPDTQYF.